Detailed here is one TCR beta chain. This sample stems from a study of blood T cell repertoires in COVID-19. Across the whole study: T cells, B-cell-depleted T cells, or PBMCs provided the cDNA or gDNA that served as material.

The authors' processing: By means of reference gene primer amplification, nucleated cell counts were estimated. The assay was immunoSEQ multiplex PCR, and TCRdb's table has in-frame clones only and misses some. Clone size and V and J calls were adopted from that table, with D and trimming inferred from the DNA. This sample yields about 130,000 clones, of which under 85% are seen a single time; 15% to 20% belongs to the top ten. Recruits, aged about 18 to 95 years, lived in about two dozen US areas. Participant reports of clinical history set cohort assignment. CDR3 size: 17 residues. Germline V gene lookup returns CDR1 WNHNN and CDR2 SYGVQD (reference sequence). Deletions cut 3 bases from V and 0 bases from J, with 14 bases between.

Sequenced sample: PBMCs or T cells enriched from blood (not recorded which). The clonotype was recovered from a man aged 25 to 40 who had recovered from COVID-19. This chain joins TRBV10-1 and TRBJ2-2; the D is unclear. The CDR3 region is CASSDLEAGSNTGELFF. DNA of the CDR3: TGCGCCAGCAGTGATTTAGAGGCCGGCTCGAACACCGGGGAGCTGTTTTTT.